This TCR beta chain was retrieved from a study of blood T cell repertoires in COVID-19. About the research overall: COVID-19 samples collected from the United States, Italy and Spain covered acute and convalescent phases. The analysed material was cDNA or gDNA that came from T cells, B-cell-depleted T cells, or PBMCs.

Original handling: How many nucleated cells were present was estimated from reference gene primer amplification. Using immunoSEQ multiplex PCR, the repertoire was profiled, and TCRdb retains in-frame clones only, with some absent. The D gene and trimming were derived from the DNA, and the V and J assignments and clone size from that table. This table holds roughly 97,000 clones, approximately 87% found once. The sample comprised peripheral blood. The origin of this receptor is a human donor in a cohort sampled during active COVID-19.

The DNA of the CDR3 is TGTGCCAGCAGCCCGGGGACAGCCTATCAGCCCCAGCATTTT. Translation: CASSPGTAYQPQHF. This chain connects TRBV11-2 to TRBJ1-5; 7 nucleotides align to TRBD1. The CDR3 is made up of 14 amino acids. V lost 5 bases to trimming and J lost 5 bases; unmatched junction nucleotides: 6. The germline V gene has CDR1 SGHAT and CDR2 FQNNGV.